This T cell receptor (beta chain) was documented in a study of molecular identifiers for immune sequencing clone quantification. Overall study findings and caveats: Underestimated sizes of highly expanded clones could result from identical TCR molecules that share a barcode.

This clonotype was observed at least ten times. The antigen remains unidentified. CDR3 length equals 14 residues. V lost 3 bases and J 8 bases, leaving 14 bases between the germline ends. From germline, CDR1 is MDHEN and CDR2 SYDVKM. Isolation of naive CD8 T cells was achieved by sorting on a CD8+CD4-CCR7+CD45RA+ phenotype. For bulk TCR libraries, previously described methods and listed TCR primers were used. MiXCR was run by TCRdb on the PCR reads, yielding one entry per CDR3 protein. The sample yields about 54,000 distinct CDR3 sequences, roughly a quarter seen once. The sample was naive CD8+ T cells from blood, with Jurkat cell RNA spiked in. Sample subset: FACS-sorted CD8+CD4-CCR7+CD45RA+ naive T cells. This TCR was recovered from a human donor in good health. Some libraries in this study had Jurkat cell RNA spiked in. V and J are TRBV28 and TRBJ2-1; possibly TRBD1 for D (6 bases). DNA of the CDR3: TGTGCCAGCAGTTTGGCAGGGGAAGAGTATGAGCAGTTCTTC. Translation gives CASSLAGEEYEQFF.